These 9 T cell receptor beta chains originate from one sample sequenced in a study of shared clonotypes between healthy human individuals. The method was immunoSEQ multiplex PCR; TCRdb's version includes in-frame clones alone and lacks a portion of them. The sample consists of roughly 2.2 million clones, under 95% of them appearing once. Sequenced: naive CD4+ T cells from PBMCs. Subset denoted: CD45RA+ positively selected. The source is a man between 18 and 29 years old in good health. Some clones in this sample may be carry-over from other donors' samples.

The CDR3 loop reads CASRPWTSISNEQYF. The CDR3 region has the DNA TGTGCCAGCAGGCCTTGGACTAGCATCTCTAACGAGCAGTACTTC. V usage is TRBV28 and J usage is TRBJ2-7; TRBD2 matches 8 bases. Trimming removed 6 bases from V and 5 bases from J; junction bases left unmatched: 12. Germline V gene data show CDR1 as MDHEN and CDR2 as SYDVKM. This CDR3 is built from 15 residues.

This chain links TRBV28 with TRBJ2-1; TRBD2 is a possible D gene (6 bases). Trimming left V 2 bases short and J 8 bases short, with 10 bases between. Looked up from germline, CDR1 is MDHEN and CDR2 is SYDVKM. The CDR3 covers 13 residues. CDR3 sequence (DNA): TGTGCCAGCAGTTTAGGAGGGACCCATGAGCAGTTCTTC. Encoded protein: CASSLGGTHEQFF.

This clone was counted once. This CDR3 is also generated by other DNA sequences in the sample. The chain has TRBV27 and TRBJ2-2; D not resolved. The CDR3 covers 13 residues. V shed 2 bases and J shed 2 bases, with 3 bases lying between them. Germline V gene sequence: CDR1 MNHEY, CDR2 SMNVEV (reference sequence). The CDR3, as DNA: TGTGCCAGCAGTTTAGTCAACACCGGGGAGCTGTTTTTT. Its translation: CASSLVNTGELFF.

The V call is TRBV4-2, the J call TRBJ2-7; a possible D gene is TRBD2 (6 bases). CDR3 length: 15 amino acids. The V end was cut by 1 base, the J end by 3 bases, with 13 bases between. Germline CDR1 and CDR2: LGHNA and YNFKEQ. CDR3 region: CASSQAGGVGYEQYF. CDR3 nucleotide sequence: TGTGCCAGCAGCCAAGCCGGAGGGGTCGGCTACGAGCAGTACTTC.

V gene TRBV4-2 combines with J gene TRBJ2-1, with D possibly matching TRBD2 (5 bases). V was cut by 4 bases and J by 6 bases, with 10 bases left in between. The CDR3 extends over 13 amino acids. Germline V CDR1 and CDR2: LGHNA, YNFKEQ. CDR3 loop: CASSPPSSNEQFF. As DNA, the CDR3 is TGTGCCAGCAGCCCTCCTAGCAGCAATGAGCAGTTCTTC.

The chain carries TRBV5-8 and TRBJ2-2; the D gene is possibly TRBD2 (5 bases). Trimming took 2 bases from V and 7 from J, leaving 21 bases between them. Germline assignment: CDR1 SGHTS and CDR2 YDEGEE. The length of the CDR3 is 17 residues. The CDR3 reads CASSFINSLDRGGELFF. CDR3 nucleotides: TGTGCCAGCAGCTTTATCAATTCACTAGATCGTGGCGGGGAGCTGTTTTTT.

CDR3 sequence reads: CASRAGDRPYEQYF. The CDR3 nucleotides read TGTGCCAGCAGGGCGGGGGACCGCCCCTACGAGCAGTACTTC. The genes are TRBV27 and TRBJ2-7, with 7 bases identical to TRBD2. CDR3 length: 14 amino acids. V was clipped by 6 bases and J by 2 bases; unmatched bases: 7. Per germline, CDR1 MNHEY and CDR2 SMNVEV (reference sequence).

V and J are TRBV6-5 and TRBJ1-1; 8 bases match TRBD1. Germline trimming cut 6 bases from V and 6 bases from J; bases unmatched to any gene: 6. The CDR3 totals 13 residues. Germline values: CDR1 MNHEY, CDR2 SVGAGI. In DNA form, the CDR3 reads TGTGCCAGCAGCAGTGGACAGGGCCCTGAAGCTTTCTTT. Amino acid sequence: CASSSGQGPEAFF.

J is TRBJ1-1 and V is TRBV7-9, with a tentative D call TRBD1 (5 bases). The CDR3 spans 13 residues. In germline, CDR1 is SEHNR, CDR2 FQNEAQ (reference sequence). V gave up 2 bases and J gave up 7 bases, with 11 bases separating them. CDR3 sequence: CASSLLLQGEAFF. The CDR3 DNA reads TGTGCCAGCAGCTTACTCTTGCAGGGTGAAGCTTTCTTT.